These 7 T cell receptor beta chains were sequenced from one sample in a study of CD8 T cells in Susac syndrome. RNA in amounts of roughly 0.5 to 1 ug was reverse transcribed with random hexamers. One entry per CDR3 protein results from TCRdb running MiXCR on the immunoSEQ multiplex PCR reads. The table has about 120,000 distinct CDR3 sequences, 90% to 95% seen once. The sample consisted of CD8+ T cells from PBMCs. These receptors were collected from a human donor with Susac syndrome.

The chain recombines TRBV7-9 with TRBJ2-7; TRBD2 aligns across 7 bases. The ends lost 7 bases at V and 7 bases at J; junction bases unmatched: 13. Germline V CDR1 and CDR2: SEHNR, FQNEAQ (reference sequence). The CDR3 extends over 14 amino acids. The CDR3 DNA reads TGTGCCAGCAACACCGGGACTACCTCTGGGGAGCAGTACTTC. This codes for CASNTGTTSGEQYF. The complete variable domain, with remaining parts taken from reference TRBV7-9 and TRBJ2-7, reads DTGVSQNPRHKITKRGQNVTFRCDPISEHNRLYWYRQTLGQGPEFLTYFQNEAQLEKSRLLSDRFSAERPKGSFSTLEIQRTEQGDSAMYLCASNTGTTSGEQYFGPGTRLTVT.

This chain joins TRBV12-3 or TRBV12-4 and TRBJ2-5, with D possibly matching TRBD1 (5 bases). The germline V and J ends were trimmed by 0 bases and 5 bases, with 13 bases remaining between them. This CDR3 comprises 15 residues. Here the CDR3 DNA reads TGTGCCAGCAGTTTAGCGACAGTTCCCGGGGAGACCCAGTACTTC. Protein sequence: CASSLATVPGETQYF.

V gene TRBV2 combines with J gene TRBJ1-1; TRBD1 is a possible D gene (5 bases). Germline V CDR1 and CDR2: SNHLY, FYNNEI. Between the trimmed V and J ends, which lost 8 bases and 2 bases, there was a span of 18 bases. The CDR3 contains 15 residues. CDR3 amino acids: CASLISSGLNTEAFF. In nucleotides, the CDR3 is TGTGCCAGCCTAATTTCTTCGGGACTAAACACTGAAGCTTTCTTT.

This clonotype was observed a single time. Written as DNA, the CDR3 is TGTGCCAGCAGCCCCCAATTGGACGACTACGAGCAGTACTTC. Residues: CASSPQLDDYEQYF. The chain employs TRBV9 and TRBJ2-7; D ambiguous. In germline, CDR1 is SGDLS, CDR2 YYNGEE. V was trimmed by 4 bases and J by 3 bases, leaving 14 bases between them. The CDR3 consists of 14 residues.

V is TRBV30 and J is TRBJ2-1, with D unclear. V was cut by 0 bases and J by 1 base, with 13 bases left in between. CDR3 length: 16 residues. The germline gives CDR1 GTSNPN, CDR2 SVGIG (reference sequence). CDR3 region: CAWSVPLEISYNEQFF. The CDR3 DNA sequence: TGTGCCTGGAGTGTACCGTTGGAGATTTCCTACAATGAGCAGTTCTTC.

V and J are TRBV5-1 and TRBJ2-7, with D tentatively TRBD1 (5 bases). Trimming pared 3 bases from V and 2 bases from J, leaving 6 bases between. The CDR3 consists of 12 residues. Per germline, CDR1 SGHRS and CDR2 YFSETQ. CDR3 sequence reads: CASSWGPYEQYF. The CDR3 nucleotides read TGCGCCAGCAGCTGGGGCCCCTACGAGCAGTACTTC.

The gene calls are TRBV25-1 and TRBJ1-5; D is uncertain. The CDR3 runs to 12 residues. From germline, CDR1 is MGHDK and CDR2 SYGVNS. V was clipped by 8 bases and J by 2 bases, with 7 bases between them. Here the CDR3 DNA reads TGTGCCAGCCAGGATGGCAATCAGCCCCAGCATTTT. Its protein is CASQDGNQPQHF.